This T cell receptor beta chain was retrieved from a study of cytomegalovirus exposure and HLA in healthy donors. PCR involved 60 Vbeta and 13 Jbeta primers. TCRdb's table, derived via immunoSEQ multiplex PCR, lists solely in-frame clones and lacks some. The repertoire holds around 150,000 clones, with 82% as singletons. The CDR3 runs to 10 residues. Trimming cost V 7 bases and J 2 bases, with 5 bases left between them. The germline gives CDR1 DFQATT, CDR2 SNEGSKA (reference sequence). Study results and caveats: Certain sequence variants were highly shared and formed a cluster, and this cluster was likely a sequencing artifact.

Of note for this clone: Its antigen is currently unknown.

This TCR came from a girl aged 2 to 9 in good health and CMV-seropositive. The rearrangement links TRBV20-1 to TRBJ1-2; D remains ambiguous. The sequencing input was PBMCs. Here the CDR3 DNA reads TGCAGTGGAGCGAACTATGGCTACACCTTC. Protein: CSGANYGYTF.